The 7 T cell receptor beta chains listed next were all sequenced from one sample in a study of shared clonotypes between healthy human individuals. In the naive CD8 group, cells lacked CD45RO and were positively selected for CCR7, so terminally differentiated effector memory CD45RA+ cells were left out. Measured with immunoSEQ multiplex PCR; TCRdb has only the in-frame clones, and not every one. The sample lists 1.5 million to 2.5 million clones, over 85% occurring once. Sample: naive CD8+ T cells sorted from blood. All receptors come from a man younger than 35 in good health.

The rearrangement joins TRBV9 to TRBJ2-3; 11 bases are a match to TRBD2. The CDR3 contains 16 residues. The V gene end was trimmed by 4 bases and the J gene end by 4 bases; junction bases not matched to a gene: 8. Germline CDR1 SGDLS, CDR2 YYNGEE. In DNA form, the CDR3 reads TGTGCCAGCAGCCCTGTAGCGGGGGGGCTGGCAGATACGCAGTATTTT. As protein: CASSPVAGGLADTQYF. Supplemented by reference TRBV9 and TRBJ2-3, the full variable domain reads DSGVTQTPKHLITATGQRVTLRCSPRSGDLSVYWYQQSLDQGLQFLIQYYNGEERAKGNILERFSAQQFPDLHSELNLSSLELGDSALYFCASSPVAGGLADTQYFGPGTRLTVL.

The chain is built from TRBV13 and TRBJ2-1, with a weak D call TRBD1 (6 bases). The CDR3 has 16 residues. Trimming pared 4 bases from V and 7 bases from J, leaving 20 bases between. The V gene's germline CDR1 is PRHDT and CDR2 FYEKMQ (reference sequence). CDR3: CASSSHGQLDGNEQFF. In DNA, the CDR3 is TGTGCCAGCAGCTCCCACGGACAGTTGGACGGGAATGAGCAGTTCTTC.

This chain connects TRBV6-5 to TRBJ2-2, with D tentatively TRBD2 (7 bases). The V gene lost 8 bases and the J gene lost 6 bases, with 13 bases spanning the gap. The length of the CDR3 is 13 residues. CDR1 is MNHEY, CDR2 SVGAGI, per germline. The CDR3 here is CASLSGGAGELFF. The CDR3 DNA follows: TGTGCCAGCCTCTCGGGGGGCGCCGGGGAGCTGTTTTTT.

The genes are TRBV7-9 and TRBJ1-5; 7 positions match TRBD1. The CDR3 has 15 amino acids. With V trimmed by 2 bases and J by 5 bases, 6 bases remained unmatched. The V gene's germline CDR1 is SEHNR and CDR2 FQNEAQ (reference sequence). The DNA of the CDR3 is TGTGCCAGCAGCTTATTGGGAGGGGGCGATCAGCCCCAGCATTTT. This gives the protein CASSLLGGGDQPQHF.

The rearrangement links TRBV5-1 to TRBJ2-3, with 11 bases that match TRBD2. Germline V gene sequence: CDR1 SGHRS, CDR2 YFSETQ. The CDR3 has 17 residues. Unmatched junction bases numbered 5, after V lost 0 bases and J lost 2 bases. In nucleotides, the CDR3 is TGCGCCAGCAGCTTGGGACTAGCGGGATTCGTCACAGATACGCAGTATTTT. Encoded protein: CASSLGLAGFVTDTQYF.

The rearrangement uses TRBV7-9 and TRBJ2-7; D gene unclear. V shed 3 bases and J shed 2 bases, with 8 bases lying between them. CDR3 length: 13 residues. Germline V gene sequence: CDR1 SEHNR, CDR2 FQNEAQ (reference sequence). CDR3 in amino acids: CASSFTTTYEQYF. The CDR3 coding sequence is TGTGCCAGCAGCTTCACTACTACCTACGAGCAGTACTTC.

Points on this clone: The same CDR3 is also encoded by other DNA sequences in this sample. This chain joins TRBV4-1 and TRBJ1-2; possibly TRBD1 for D (5 bases). V was pared by 0 bases and J by 3 bases, with 11 bases between. The CDR3 has 15 residues. Germline-derived CDR1 and CDR2 are MGHRA and YSYEKL. CDR3 protein: CASSQDPGLDYGYTF. The CDR3 DNA reads as TGCGCCAGCAGCCAAGATCCGGGACTCGACTATGGCTACACCTTC.